This T cell receptor beta chain was captured by sequencing in a study of cytotoxic CD8 clonotypes in ibrutinib-treated CLL (dated by TCRdb to the early 2020s). In terms of the full investigation: The cohort had ten to twelve relapsed/refractory and some 15 treatment-naive patients; roughly 17 were IGHV unmutated. Partial responses were observed in 24 patients and complete responses in 2; after a median follow-up of 68 months, remission was maintained in 15 or so patients and progression was observed in approximately 12. Response samples were obtained after a median of approximately eleven months of treatment, with a range of roughly 6 to 36 months. Samples averaged approximately 260,000 productive templates and 90,000 to 100,000 productive rearrangements. Longitudinal samples were obtainable from about 30% of the roughly 86 participants in the trial. Cryopreserved peripheral blood mononuclear cells were collected at three points: before therapy, at response, and at either sustained remission or disease progression. Every remission and progressive disease sample was obtained while ibrutinib was still being received by the patients.

For CDR1 and CDR2, the germline V gene (reference sequence) lists LNHDA and SQIVND. The CDR3 starts with the cysteine, ends with the phenylalanine, and has 15 residues. The only DNA kept is the CDR3, 45 bases in frame from the first base. Trimming removed 1 base from V and 0 bases from J, leaving 7 bases between the germline ends. This clone was detected many times. Its target antigen remains unknown. No much larger clone exists at a distance of one base, and base qualities are not known. Other nucleotide sequences in the sample specify the same CDR3. General conclusions and limits of the study: Sampling times were not matched between patients in sustained remission and patients whose disease was progressing, and lymph node repertoires were not examined. At ibrutinib response clonality went up, during sustained remission it held steady, and at progression it dropped back toward baseline. Public clonotypes were rare and either contracted or stayed stable during treatment, and the rise in clonality at ibrutinib response reflected the expansion of private clonotypes. Baseline clonality exceeded that of age-matched healthy donors and correlated strongly with circulating CD8+ T-cell counts.

A MiSeq instrument was used for deep resolution sequencing, which targeted depths ranging from 1 in 1 million up to 1 in 200,000 T cells, with coverage averaging 10x for each clonotype. The immunoSEQ hsTCRB Kit was used to generate the TCR beta libraries. In the authors' own workflow: ImmunoSEQ Data Assistant and ImmunoSEQ Analyzer were used for data analysis, and V, D and J genes were assigned according to IMGT definitions. Clonality was computed as one minus normalized Shannon entropy of productive rearrangement frequencies, ranging from 0 to 1. Only overrepresented clonotypes making up at least 0.05% of the repertoire of each patient were included in the public clonotype analysis. Roughly 13 age-matched healthy donor repertoires from immuneACCESS were used as controls for clonality. As stored in TCRdb, this immuneACCESS dataset retains in-frame rearrangements with V and J assigned. A fraction of the clones does not appear; measured against another copy, unresolved V genes explain less than half of the discrepancy, and the remainder lacks a known reason. Clone size and the V and J calls come from that table; the DNA yielded D and trimming. The sample has some 150,000 clones on record, approximately 80% of them singletons. The ten largest clones add up to 6% to 9.5% of the sample.

Around 1.8 micrograms of genomic DNA were extracted from cryopreserved PBMCs for TCR beta library preparation. High-throughput TCR beta sequencing was performed on longitudinal blood samples from CLL patients receiving ibrutinib monotherapy. Patients were enrolled in a phase 2 open-label single-center ibrutinib monotherapy trial. The starting material was PBMCs, obtained after 36 months of ibrutinib treatment. This chain joins TRBV19 to TRBJ1-3; no D gene can be assigned with confidence. The TCR was taken from a human donor with chronic lymphocytic leukemia. In nucleotide form, the sequence is TGTGCCAGTAGTATAGGGGCAAGCTCTGGAAACACCATATATTTT. The resulting protein is CASSIGASSGNTIYF.